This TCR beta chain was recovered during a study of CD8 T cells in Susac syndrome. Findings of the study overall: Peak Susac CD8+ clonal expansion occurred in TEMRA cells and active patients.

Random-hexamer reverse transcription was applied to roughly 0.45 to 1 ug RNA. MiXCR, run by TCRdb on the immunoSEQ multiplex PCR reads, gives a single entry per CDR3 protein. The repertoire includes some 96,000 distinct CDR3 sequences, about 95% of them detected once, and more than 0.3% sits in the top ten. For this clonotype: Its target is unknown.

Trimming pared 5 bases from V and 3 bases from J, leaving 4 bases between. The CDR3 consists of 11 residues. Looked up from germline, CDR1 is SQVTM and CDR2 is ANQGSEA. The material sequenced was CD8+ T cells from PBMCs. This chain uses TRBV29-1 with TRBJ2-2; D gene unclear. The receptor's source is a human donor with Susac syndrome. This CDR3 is CSVMDTGELFF. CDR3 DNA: TGCAGCGTTATGGACACCGGGGAGCTGTTTTTT.